The clone carrying this T cell receptor beta chain was recorded many times. Its specificity is not known. This sample was taken from a study of early T cells in non-severe SARS-CoV-2 infection. The overall study: Sequencing input comprised bulk RNA from unsorted whole blood; chain pairing was not available.

With 2 bases removed from V and 6 bases from J, the gap between germline ends came to 6 bases. This CDR3 is 12 amino acids long. Germline V lookup: CDR1 SGHTA, CDR2 FQGTGA. Points from the study as a whole: The VDJdb matching leaned toward anti-spike CD8 responses and overlooked private and CD4 specificities.

Individual cDNA molecules received unique molecular identifiers during library preparation. In TCRdb, the 5' RACE reads were re-called with MiXCR into one record per CDR3 protein. The sample includes tens of thousands of distinct CDR3 sequences, 4% of them seen just once. This sequence was found in an adult who was a healthcare worker with PCR-confirmed SARS-CoV-2 infection or an uninfected control (not recorded which). The rearrangement uses TRBV7-3 and TRBJ2-3; no reliable D call. The specimen sequenced was whole blood. CDR3 region: CASSLSGDTQYF. CDR3 coding DNA: TGTGCCAGCAGCTTATCCGGGGATACGCAGTATTTT.